The present T cell receptor (beta chain) was sequenced within a study of human T cells and chemical hapten exposure. Study overall: Read at 6 days, the patch tests placed 0.01% DPC on the upper back.

Time point specified: patch test 3, about 24 weeks after DPC sensitization. Treatment reported: therapeutic diphenylcyclopropenone sensitization with weekly scalp DPC. Trimming took 3 bases from V and 4 from J, leaving 10 bases between them. Germline assignment: CDR1 SGHRS and CDR2 YFSETQ. The CDR3 extends over 13 amino acids. In the original analysis: Sequenced samples showed a median of roughly 99,000 TCRs each, with counts running from roughly 23,000 to 700,000. TCRdb reanalysed the RACE reads using MiXCR and keeps one entry per CDR3 protein. The V and J calls were determined by TCRdb, not by the authors. The sample includes fewer than 100,000 distinct CDR3 sequences, about 11% of them seen just once. Many counts were recorded for this clonotype. The antigen remains undetermined. Findings and limits, study-wide: Expanded TCRs produced significantly more large CDR3 similarity clusters than controls did.

The sequencing here drew on whole blood, taken in connection with sensitization to the hapten diphenylcyclopropenone (DPC). This sequence originates from a woman aged 30 to 39 with alopecia areata. Some clones in this sample may be carry-over from other donors' samples. The chain combines TRBV5-1 with TRBJ1-1; D is uncertain. CDR3: CASSSYGGTEAFF. CDR3 sequence (DNA): TGCGCCAGCAGCTCCTATGGTGGCACTGAAGCTTTCTTT.